These 32 T cell receptor beta chains were sequenced from one sample in a study of T cells in Graves' hyperthyroidism and ophthalmopathy. The investigators amplified TCR beta CDR3 regions from RNA transcripts. RT-PCR in the first round (using the HTBI primer set) targeted the TCR CDR3. TCRdb re-analysed the multiplex PCR reads in MiXCR, keeping a single row per CDR3 protein. The sample has roughly 580,000 distinct CDR3 sequences; about 14% are singletons. Sequenced input: blood. These receptors all stem from a woman aged 25 to 39 with Graves' hyperthyroidism that later progressed to Graves' ophthalmopathy.

The chain is built from TRBV19 and TRBJ2-3; tentatively, D is TRBD2 (7 bases). This CDR3 is 15 amino acids long. Looked up from germline, CDR1 is LNHDA and CDR2 is SQIVND (reference sequence). The V end lost 3 bases, the J end lost 3 bases, and 13 bases lay between the germline ends. CDR3 coding DNA: TGTGCCAGTAGTATCTCAGGGGAGGGGACAGATACGCAGTATTTT. Translating it yields CASSISGEGTDTQYF.

This clonotype was seen at least ten times. The chain joins TRBV18 to TRBJ2-1; D could derive from TRBD1 or TRBD2 (5 bases each). The CDR3 covers 15 residues. The V end lost 1 base, the J end lost 3 bases, and 10 bases lay between the germline ends. Germline V gene lookup returns CDR1 KGHSH and CDR2 LQKENI. The CDR3 loop is CASSPQGTSYNEQFF. The CDR3 DNA is TGTGCCAGCTCACCACAAGGGACCAGCTACAATGAGCAGTTCTTC.

The chain uses TRBV28 and TRBJ1-3, with a possible D match to TRBD1 (5 bases). Trimming left V 4 bases short and J 8 bases short, with 15 bases between. Germline V gives CDR1 MDHEN, CDR2 SYDVKM. The CDR3 has 14 residues. The CDR3 loop reads CASSSSGSSHTIYF. CDR3 DNA: TGTGCCAGCAGTTCCTCAGGGTCATCCCACACCATATATTTT.

A few counts support this clonotype. The chain employs TRBV5-1 and TRBJ2-1; 10 bases agree with TRBD2. V dropped 4 bases and J dropped 3; count of bases not matched to a gene: 7. Germline CDR1 and CDR2: SGHRS and YFSETQ. This CDR3 spans 16 amino acids. CDR3 in amino acids: CASSASGRGVYNEQFF. The CDR3 DNA is TGCGCCAGCAGCGCCAGCGGGAGGGGGGTCTACAATGAGCAGTTCTTC.

This clonotype was seen at least ten times. V and J are TRBV19 and TRBJ2-5; D remains unclear. In germline, CDR1 is LNHDA, CDR2 SQIVND (reference sequence). Trimming removed 6 bases at V and 3 bases at J, with 14 bases between. The CDR3 contains 14 residues. CDR3 loop: CASSPGSKKETQYF. CDR3 bases: TGTGCCAGTAGCCCTGGGTCCAAAAAAGAGACCCAGTACTTC.

Only a few counts were recorded for this clonotype. J is TRBJ1-1 and V is TRBV2; 11 bases are a match to TRBD1. The junction had 3 bases not matched to a gene; V was cut back by 6 bases and J by 6 bases. This CDR3 has 13 residues. Germline V gene lookup returns CDR1 SNHLY and CDR2 FYNNEI. The CDR3 DNA is TGTGCCAGCAGGGACAGGGGGCGGGCTGAAGCTTTCTTT. Protein: CASRDRGRAEAFF.

V and J are TRBV28 and TRBJ1-1; D remains ambiguous. The CDR3 contains 14 residues. Per the germline V gene, CDR1 is MDHEN and CDR2 is SYDVKM. The V and J ends lost 3 bases and 0 bases respectively, with 8 bases between them. CDR3 amino acids: CASSLVSMNTEAFF. The CDR3 nucleotides are TGTGCCAGCAGTTTGGTCAGCATGAACACTGAAGCTTTCTTT.

With regard to this clonotype: This may arise from a read error, as a much more abundant clone is one base away. The chain links TRBV25-1 to TRBJ1-1; D is uncertain. The CDR3 totals 12 residues. The V gene's germline CDR1 is MGHDK and CDR2 SYGVNS. Trimming took 1 base from V and 4 from J, leaving 4 bases between them. The CDR3 DNA is TGTGCCAGCAGTGAATTCGGCACTGAAGCTTTCTTT. It codes for CASSEFGTEAFF.

This clonotype was seen repeatedly, ten times or more. The chain couples TRBV19 to TRBJ1-1; D is possibly TRBD1 (6 bases). The length of the CDR3 is 15 residues. Germline lookup yields CDR1 LNHDA and CDR2 SQIVND (reference sequence). The V end lost 3 bases, the J end lost 1 base, and 12 bases lay between the germline ends. The CDR3 region has the DNA TGTGCCAGTAGTATCCAGGCGGGGGCGAACACTGAAGCTTTCTTT. The encoded protein is CASSIQAGANTEAFF.

This clonotype was picked up many times. This chain connects TRBV9 to TRBJ2-3, with TRBD2 identical over 8 bases. The CDR3 length is 15 residues. Germline trimming cut 4 bases from V and 5 bases from J; bases unmatched to any gene: 9. Germline V gives CDR1 SGDLS, CDR2 YYNGEE. This CDR3 is CASSLDLSGGDTQYF. CDR3 nucleotide sequence: TGTGCCAGCAGCTTAGATCTGAGCGGGGGAGATACGCAGTATTTT.

This clonotype was observed many times. The V gene is TRBV11-3, the J gene TRBJ2-7, with 7 nucleotides matching TRBD2. The CDR3 is 13 amino acids. J lost 6 bases, V lost 6 bases, and 8 bases had no gene match. Germline CDR1 reads SGHNT; CDR2 reads YENEEA. The CDR3 coding sequence is TGTGCCAGCAGGGGTCCAGCGGGACTCGAGCAGTACTTC. Translating it yields CASRGPAGLEQYF.

The chain links TRBV30 to TRBJ2-5; D is possibly TRBD1 or TRBD2 (5 bases each). Germline V gene sequence: CDR1 GTSNPN, CDR2 SVGIG (reference sequence). This CDR3 region has 13 residues. V lost 1 base and J lost 9, with 15 bases in between. CDR3 in amino acids: CAWSEARAGPQYF. The CDR3 DNA reads as TGTGCCTGGAGTGAGGCGCGGGCAGGGCCCCAGTACTTC.

The sample holds many counts of this clonotype. The chain combines TRBV19 with TRBJ2-1, with unresolved D. The CDR3 runs 13 residues. CDR1 LNHDA and CDR2 SQIVND come from the germline V gene (reference sequence). V lost 6 bases and J lost 6, with 12 bases in between. The CDR3 protein is CASSPGPANEQFF. The CDR3 DNA sequence: TGTGCCAGTAGCCCCGGACCGGCCAATGAGCAGTTCTTC.

Regarding this clonotype: The CDR3 ends on some other residue instead of the conserved phenylalanine or tryptophan, so this is likely a read error. The J gene is TRBJ1-5, the V gene TRBV12-3 or TRBV12-4, with D maybe TRBD1 (5 bases). CDR3 length: 15 amino acids. The V and J ends lost 5 bases and 6 bases respectively, with 17 bases between them. The CDR3 region is CASSRAGTHSQPQHS. Written as DNA, the CDR3 is TGTGCCAGCAGTCGTGCAGGGACCCACAGTCAGCCCCAGCATTCT.

V is TRBV18 and J is TRBJ1-1, with TRBD1 matching 10 bases. This CDR3 is built from 18 residues. The junction had 10 bases not matched to a gene; V was cut back by 3 bases and J by 0 bases. Germline-derived CDR1 and CDR2 are KGHSH and LQKENI. DNA of the CDR3: TGTGCCAGCTCACCCCAGCTCCCCGGGACAGGGGTGAACACTGAAGCTTTCTTT. This codes for CASSPQLPGTGVNTEAFF.

A note on this clonotype: The junction shows a germline mismatch at one end, possibly a read error. The chain couples TRBV4-3 to TRBJ2-4, with 9 bases matching TRBD1. This CDR3 region has 19 residues. CDR1 and CDR2 (germline): LGHNA, YSLEER. The CDR3 DNA follows: TGCGCCAGCAGCCAACACGCAGGACAGGGGCTAGTAGCCAACAACATTCAGTACTTC. The encoded protein is CASSQHAGQGLVANNIQYF.

This clonotype was seen many times. The chain employs TRBV13 and TRBJ1-1; perhaps TRBD1 as D (6 bases). Germline V CDR1 and CDR2: PRHDT, FYEKMQ (reference sequence). Between the trimmed V and J ends, which lost 5 bases and 6 bases, there was a span of 19 bases. The CDR3 runs to 15 residues. CDR3 coding DNA: TGTGCCAGCAGCCCCCGACAGGCTACAGCTCCTGAAGCTTTCTTT. Encoded protein: CASSPRQATAPEAFF. Complete variable domain (other parts from reference TRBV13 and TRBJ1-1): AAGVIQSPRHLIKEKRETATLKCYPIPRHDTVYWYQQGPGQDPQFLISFYEKMQSDKGSIPDRFSAQQFSDYHSELNMSSLELGDSALYFCASSPRQATAPEAFFGQGTRLTVV.

This clonotype showed up many times. The genes are TRBV6-6 and TRBJ1-5; D gene uncertain. V was shortened by 0 bases and J by 9 bases, with 9 bases between the two germline ends. Germline V gene data show CDR1 as MNHNY and CDR2 as SVGAGI (reference sequence). The CDR3 sequence is 13 residues long. Written as DNA, the CDR3 is TGTGCCAGCAGTTACTCACAAGGAGGGCCCCAGCATTTT. It is translated as CASSYSQGGPQHF.

J is TRBJ2-5 and V is TRBV7-9; 12 bases line up with TRBD2. This CDR3 has 15 amino acids. V dropped 3 bases and J dropped 4; count of bases not matched to a gene: 3. In germline, CDR1 is SEHNR, CDR2 FQNEAQ (reference sequence). The CDR3, as DNA: TGTGCCAGCAGCTTTCCACTAGCGGGGGGAGAGACCCAGTACTTC. This gives the protein CASSFPLAGGETQYF.

Ten or more counts support this clonotype. The CDR3 reads CASSLRGQGIYNEQFF. The CDR3 DNA follows: TGCGCCAGCAGCCTACGGGGACAGGGAATTTACAATGAGCAGTTCTTC. This chain links TRBV5-1 with TRBJ2-1; 9 bases are shared with TRBD1. Losses at the gene ends were 4 bases for V and 4 bases for J; bases not matched to a gene: 9. CDR3 size: 16 residues. Looked up from germline, CDR1 is SGHRS and CDR2 is YFSETQ.

This clonotype came up a few times. A much larger clone lies a single base off, so this may be a read error. No conserved phenylalanine or tryptophan ends this CDR3, so it is likely a read error. DNA for the CDR3: TGTGCCACCAGTGATTCGGATCAGCCCCAGCATCTT. This encodes CATSDSDQPQHL. V and J are TRBV24-1 and TRBJ1-5; no firm D call. The CDR3 has 12 residues. The germline gives CDR1 KGHDR, CDR2 SFDVKD. Trimming removed 2 bases at V and 5 bases at J, with 3 bases between.

This clonotype has a count of ten or more. J is TRBJ2-1 and V is TRBV14; perhaps TRBD1 as D (5 bases). The CDR3 spans 13 residues. The V end lost 0 bases, the J end lost 9 bases, and 9 bases lay between the germline ends. CDR1 SGHDN and CDR2 FVKESK come from the germline V gene. CDR3 in amino acids: CASSQDRVGEQFF. The CDR3 region has the DNA TGTGCCAGCAGCCAAGACAGGGTTGGTGAGCAGTTCTTC.

The chain joins TRBV4-1 to TRBJ2-2; D is uncertain. This CDR3 region has 14 residues. V shed 1 base and J shed 8 bases, with 11 bases lying between them. The germline V gene encodes CDR1 MGHRA and CDR2 YSYEKL. CDR3 sequence (DNA): TGCGCCAGCAGCCAAGTTCCGGGTTTAGGGGAGCTGTTTTTT. As protein: CASSQVPGLGELFF.

This clonotype was observed a handful of times. The chain combines TRBV24-1 with TRBJ2-7; the D is unclear. V lost 6 bases to trimming and J lost 2 bases, with 13 bases between them. The CDR3 is 14 residues long. The germline V gene encodes CDR1 KGHDR and CDR2 SFDVKD. CDR3 sequence (DNA): TGTGCCACCAGTTCGTCCTCGGGCGCCTACGAGCAGTACTTC. It yields the protein CATSSSSGAYEQYF.

Concerning this clonotype: This CDR3 fails to terminate in the conserved phenylalanine or tryptophan, so it likely reflects a read error. This chain joins TRBV5-1 and TRBJ2-3; 7 bases align to TRBD1. Germline values: CDR1 SGHRS, CDR2 YFSETQ. The junction had 9 bases not matched to a gene; V was cut back by 7 bases and J by 1 base. This CDR3 is built from 15 residues. This CDR3 reads CASSYPTGGTDTQYL. The CDR3 DNA follows: TGCGCCAGCTCTTATCCTACAGGGGGCACAGATACGCAGTATCTT.

The chain carries TRBV30 and TRBJ2-2; maybe TRBD2 (6 bases). This CDR3 contains 14 residues. Germline V gene lookup returns CDR1 GTSNPN and CDR2 SVGIG (reference sequence). V lost 2 bases and J lost 4, with 11 bases in between. This chain's CDR3 is CAWSLMGGTGELFF. CDR3 DNA: TGTGCCTGGAGTCTAATGGGGGGCACCGGGGAGCTGTTTTTT.

This clonotype has ten or more counts. This chain links TRBV11-3 with TRBJ2-3; a possible D gene is TRBD2 (5 bases). Germline V gene data show CDR1 as SGHNT and CDR2 as YENEEA. V lost 2 bases to trimming and J lost 2 bases, with 8 bases between them. This CDR3 is 14 amino acids long. Here the CDR3 reads CASSLLANTDTQYF. The CDR3 DNA reads TGTGCCAGCAGCTTATTAGCGAACACAGATACGCAGTATTTT. The complete variable domain, with remaining parts taken from reference TRBV11-3 and TRBJ2-3, reads EAGVVQSPRYKIIEKKQPVAFWCNPISGHNTLYWYLQNLGQGPELLIRYENEEAVDDSQLPKDRFSAERLKGVDSTLKIQPAELGDSAVYLCASSLLANTDTQYFGPGTRLTVL.

The sample holds many counts of this clonotype. The gene calls are TRBV3-1 and TRBJ1-1; perhaps TRBD1 as D (6 bases). CDR1 and CDR2 from the germline V gene are LGHDT and YNNKEL (reference sequence). This CDR3 is built from 12 residues. V was clipped by 2 bases and J by 7 bases, with 8 bases between them. CDR3 region: CASSQWDNEAFF. Written as DNA, the CDR3 is TGTGCCAGCAGCCAATGGGACAATGAAGCTTTCTTT.

V and J are TRBV24-1 and TRBJ2-3; no definite D call. Germline loops: CDR1 KGHDR, CDR2 SFDVKD. V lost 0 bases and J lost 0, with 9 bases in between. The CDR3 is 16 amino acids. The CDR3 DNA sequence: TGTGCCACCAGTGATTTGCCCGGTACTAGCACAGATACGCAGTATTTT. It codes for CATSDLPGTSTDTQYF.

The table lists this clonotype with many counts. The chain uses TRBV6-5 and TRBJ2-5; 9 bases fit TRBD1. The J segment lost 5 bases and the V segment lost 2 bases, leaving 6 bases of the junction unmatched. CDR1 and CDR2 (germline): MNHEY, SVGAGI. There are 15 residues in the CDR3. As DNA, the CDR3 is TGTGCCAGCAGTTACGGGACAGGGCTCGGGGAGACCCAGTACTTC. The encoded protein is CASSYGTGLGETQYF.

This clonotype was counted between two and nine times. The genes are TRBV10-3 and TRBJ2-3, with D tentatively TRBD1 (5 bases). The V end was cut by 8 bases, the J end by 1 base, with 13 bases between. CDR1 ENHRY and CDR2 SYGVKD come from the germline V gene. This CDR3 is 14 amino acids long. The CDR3 protein is CAIQGTRGTDTQYF. The DNA for the CDR3 is TGTGCCATCCAGGGAACAAGGGGCACAGATACGCAGTATTTT.

This clonotype was observed many times. The chain couples TRBV19 to TRBJ1-1, with TRBD1 as a possible D gene (5 bases). Germline V gene sequence: CDR1 LNHDA, CDR2 SQIVND (reference sequence). V shed 5 bases and J shed 5 bases, with 18 bases lying between them. The CDR3 loop spans 15 amino acids. This chain's CDR3 is CASSAPPSWGTEAFF. DNA for the CDR3: TGTGCCAGTAGTGCCCCTCCGAGTTGGGGGACTGAAGCTTTCTTT.